The entry below gives a single TCR beta chain sequence along with its context. Its antigen is undetermined. The data belong to a study of regulatory T cells in long-lasting Graves disease. Findings of the study overall: For persistent Graves' patients, TCR diversity was lower than for newly diagnosed ones.

Researchers made TCR beta libraries by using iRepertoire HTBI primers and running Arm-PCR on CDR3 regions. From the multiplex PCR reads, TCRdb called clonotypes with MiXCR, one entry per CDR3 protein. The sample gives around 400,000 distinct CDR3 sequences, approximately 25% of which show up once; less than 30% is in the top ten. Time point here: persistent/refractory GD, antithyroid drugs over 5 years with positive TRAb. Scientists built the TCR library using RNA that was extracted from PBMCs. From each patient, approximately 9 milliliters of peripheral blood was drawn and collected into an EDTA anticoagulant tube. The CDR3 is 14 amino acids. CDR1 is MNHEY, CDR2 SVGEGT, per germline. Trimming at V came to 6 bases and at J to 5 bases, leaving 8 bases not matched to a gene.

The V call is TRBV6-2 or TRBV6-3, the J call TRBJ2-7; 9 bases match TRBD1. The sequencing used peripheral blood mononuclear cells (PBMCs), collected when the disease was refractory, from a patient treated with antithyroid drugs. This receptor was taken from a woman in her thirties or forties with Graves disease. The CDR3, as DNA: TGTGCCAGCAGCCCCGGGACAGGGATCAACGAGCAGTACTTC. Encoded protein: CASSPGTGINEQYF.